Below, 11 T cell receptor beta chains from the same sample are listed, as sequenced in a study of T cell clones after liver transplantation. Method: immunoSEQ multiplex PCR; TCRdb's copy keeps in-frame clones and lacks some. The table lists 50,000 to 60,000 clones, around 70% of them singletons. The source material was CD4+ T cells from blood, sampled at the 22-month timepoint. Every receptor here comes from a human patient who received a liver transplant. Some T cells may have originated in the graft donor.

The gene calls are TRBV29-1 and TRBJ2-3, with 8 bases aligning to TRBD2. The CDR3 is 13 residues long. The J segment lost 1 base and the V segment lost 7 bases, leaving 4 bases of the junction unmatched. Looked up from germline, CDR1 is SQVTM and CDR2 is ANQGSEA. The CDR3 DNA sequence: TGCAGCGAACAGACTAGCGGCACAGATACGCAGTATTTT. It yields the protein CSEQTSGTDTQYF.

This clone was found a few times. The rearrangement joins TRBV9 to TRBJ2-7; TRBD1 matches at 7 bases. The V gene end was trimmed by 0 bases and the J gene end by 5 bases; junction bases not matched to a gene: 8. This CDR3 has 15 amino acids. Germline CDR1 reads SGDLS; CDR2 reads YYNGEE. The CDR3 sequence is CASSVAQGIRNEQYF. The CDR3 region has the DNA TGTGCCAGCAGCGTAGCACAGGGGATCCGTAACGAGCAGTACTTC.

This rearrangement joins TRBV18 to TRBJ1-1; TRBD1 aligns across 7 bases. Germline V CDR1 and CDR2: KGHSH, LQKENI. V dropped 6 bases and J dropped 4; count of bases not matched to a gene: 5. The CDR3 totals 13 residues. CDR3 sequence reads: CASSQTGFTEAFF. In DNA form, the CDR3 reads TGTGCCAGCTCCCAGACAGGGTTCACTGAAGCTTTCTTT.

The sample holds many counts of this clone. This sequence joins TRBV30 and TRBJ1-2, with TRBD1 identical over 7 bases. The CDR3 extends over 12 amino acids. The V segment lost 4 bases and the J segment 4 bases; nucleotides outside the gene matches: 3. Looked up from germline, CDR1 is GTSNPN and CDR2 is SVGIG (reference sequence). The CDR3 DNA follows: TGTGCCTGGATCAGGGACAGCTATGGCTACACCTTC. This translates into CAWIRDSYGYTF.

This chain links TRBV19 with TRBJ2-2; the D call may be TRBD1 or TRBD2 (5 bases each). The CDR3 runs to 13 residues. V was trimmed by 6 bases and J by 7 bases, leaving 12 bases between them. The V gene's germline CDR1 is LNHDA and CDR2 SQIVND (reference sequence). The CDR3 nucleotides read TGTGCCAGTAGCGGGACGGTAGGCGGGGAGCTGTTTTTT. It encodes CASSGTVGGELFF.

This clone was counted only a few times. J is TRBJ1-3 and V is TRBV5-1; D not certain. Germline V lookup: CDR1 SGHRS, CDR2 YFSETQ. V was pared by 4 bases and J by 0 bases, with 14 bases between. The CDR3 loop spans 16 amino acids. The CDR3, as DNA: TGCGCCAGCAGCCTGGGAGGCTTCGACTCTGGAAACACCATATATTTT. Its protein product is CASSLGGFDSGNTIYF.

V and J are TRBV10-3 and TRBJ1-1; TRBD1 matches 7 bases. The germline gives CDR1 ENHRY, CDR2 SYGVKD. Trimming at V came to 8 bases and at J to 6 bases, leaving 9 bases not matched to a gene. The CDR3 sequence is 13 residues long. CDR3 amino acids: CAIGRDRVSEAFF. Written as DNA, the CDR3 is TGTGCCATCGGAAGAGACAGGGTCTCTGAAGCTTTCTTT.

V and J are TRBV28 and TRBJ1-2; 7 nucleotides match TRBD1. V lost 8 bases and J lost 4; bases outside the gene matches: 4. Germline loops: CDR1 MDHEN, CDR2 SYDVKM. The CDR3 is 12 amino acids. CDR3 nucleotides: TGTGCCAGCTGGGACAGACCCTATGGCTACACCTTC. Translated, it gives CASWDRPYGYTF.

CDR3 in DNA: TGTGCCAGCAGCTTAAGGGGGGGGCGGGCAGATACGCAGTATTTT. Its protein product is CASSLRGGRADTQYF. This sequence joins TRBV7-6 and TRBJ2-3, with D possibly TRBD2 on 7 matching bases. Trimming left V 2 bases short and J 4 bases short, with 13 bases between. The CDR3 is 15 amino acids. CDR1 SGHVS and CDR2 FNYEAQ come from the germline V gene.

CDR3 nucleotides: TGTGCCAGCAGCTTAGTGAGGAGCGGGCGGGGGAACGAGCAGTACTTC. Residues: CASSLVRSGRGNEQYF. The V gene is TRBV7-9, the J gene TRBJ2-7; 7 bases match TRBD2. V lost 1 base and J lost 5; bases outside the gene matches: 11. The CDR3 is made up of 16 amino acids. In germline, CDR1 is SEHNR, CDR2 FQNEAQ (reference sequence).

This clone has a handful of counts. The chain links TRBV25-1 to TRBJ2-5; D is perhaps TRBD1 (5 bases). Trimming shortened V by 2 bases and J by 4 bases, and 17 bases separated the two germline ends. This CDR3 comprises 16 residues. Germline values: CDR1 MGHDK, CDR2 SYGVNS. CDR3 residues: CASSEPLGQGGETQYF. The CDR3 DNA reads as TGTGCCAGCAGTGAACCCTTGGGGCAGGGCGGAGAGACCCAGTACTTC.